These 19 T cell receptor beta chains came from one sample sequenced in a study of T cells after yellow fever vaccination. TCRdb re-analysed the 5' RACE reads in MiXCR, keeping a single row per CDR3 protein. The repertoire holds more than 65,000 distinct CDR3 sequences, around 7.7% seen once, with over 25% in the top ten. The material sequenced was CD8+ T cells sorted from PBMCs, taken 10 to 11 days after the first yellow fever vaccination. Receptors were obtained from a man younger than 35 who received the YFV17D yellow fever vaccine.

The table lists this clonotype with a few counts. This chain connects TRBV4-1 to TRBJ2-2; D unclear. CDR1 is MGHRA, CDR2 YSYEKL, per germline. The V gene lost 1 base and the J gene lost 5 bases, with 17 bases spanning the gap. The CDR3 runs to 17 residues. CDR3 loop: CASSQVPPLLETGELFF. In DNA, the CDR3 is TGCGCCAGCAGCCAAGTCCCGCCCCTCCTGGAAACCGGGGAGCTGTTTTTT.

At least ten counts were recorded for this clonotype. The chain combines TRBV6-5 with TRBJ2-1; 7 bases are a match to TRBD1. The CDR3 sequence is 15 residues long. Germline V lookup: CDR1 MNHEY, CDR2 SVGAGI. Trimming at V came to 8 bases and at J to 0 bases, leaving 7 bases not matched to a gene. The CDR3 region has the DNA TGTGCCAGCTCACTGGGACAGAGCTCCTACAATGAGCAGTTCTTC. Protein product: CASSLGQSSYNEQFF.

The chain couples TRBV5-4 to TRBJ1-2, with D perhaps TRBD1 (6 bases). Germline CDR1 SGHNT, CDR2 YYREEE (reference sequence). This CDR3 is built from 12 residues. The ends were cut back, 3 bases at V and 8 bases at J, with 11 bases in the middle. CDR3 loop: CASSWDIRGYTF. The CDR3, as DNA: TGTGCCAGCAGCTGGGACATTCGAGGCTACACCTTC.

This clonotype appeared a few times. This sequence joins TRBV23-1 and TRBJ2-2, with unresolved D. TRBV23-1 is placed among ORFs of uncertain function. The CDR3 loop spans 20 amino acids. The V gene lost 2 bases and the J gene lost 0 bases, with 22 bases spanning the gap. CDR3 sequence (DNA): TGCGCCAGCAGTCAAGCGAGCCTTTCCTCTCGACAAACGAACACCGGGGAGCTGTTTTTT. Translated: CASSQASLSSRQTNTGELFF.

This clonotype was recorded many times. CDR3 region: CASSIGSGVYEQYF. CDR3 nucleotide sequence: TGTGCCAGCAGCATAGGCAGCGGAGTCTACGAGCAGTACTTC. The chain couples TRBV7-2 to TRBJ2-7; tentative D call: TRBD2 (5 bases). V was shortened by 5 bases and J by 3 bases, with 14 bases between the two germline ends. This CDR3 contains 14 residues. CDR1 SGHTA and CDR2 FQGNSA come from the germline V gene.

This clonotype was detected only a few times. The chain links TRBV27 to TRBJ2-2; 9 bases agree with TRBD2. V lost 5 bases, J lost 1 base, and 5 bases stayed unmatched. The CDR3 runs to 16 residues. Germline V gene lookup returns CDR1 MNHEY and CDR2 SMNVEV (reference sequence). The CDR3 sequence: CASSAHSGGNTGELFF. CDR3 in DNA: TGTGCCAGCAGTGCCCATAGCGGGGGGAACACCGGGGAGCTGTTTTTT.

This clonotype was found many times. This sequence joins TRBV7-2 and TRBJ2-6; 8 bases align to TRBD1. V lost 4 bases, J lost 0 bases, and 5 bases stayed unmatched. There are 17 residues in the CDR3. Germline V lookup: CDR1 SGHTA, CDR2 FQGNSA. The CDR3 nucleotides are TGTGCCAGCAGCTCGGGACAGGTCCTCTCTGGGGCCAACGTCCTGACTTTC. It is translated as CASSSGQVLSGANVLTF. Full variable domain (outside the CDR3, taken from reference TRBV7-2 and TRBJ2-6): GAGVSQSPSNKVTEKGKDVELRCDPISGHTALYWYRQSLGQGLEFLIYFQGNSAPDKSGLPSDRFSAERTGGSVSTLTIQRTQQEDSAVYLCASSSGQVLSGANVLTFGAGSRLTVL.

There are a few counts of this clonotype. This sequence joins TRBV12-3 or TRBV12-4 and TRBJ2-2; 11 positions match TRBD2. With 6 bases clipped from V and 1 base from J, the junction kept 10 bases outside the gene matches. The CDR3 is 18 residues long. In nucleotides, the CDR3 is TGTGCCAGCAGCTCCCGCACTAGCGGGGGCTTGAACACCGGGGAGCTGTTTTTT. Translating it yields CASSSRTSGGLNTGELFF.

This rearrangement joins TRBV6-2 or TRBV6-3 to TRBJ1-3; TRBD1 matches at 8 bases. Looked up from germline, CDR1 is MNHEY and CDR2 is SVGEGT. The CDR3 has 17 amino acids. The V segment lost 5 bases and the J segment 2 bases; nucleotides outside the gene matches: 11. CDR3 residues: CASSTPGTGPPGNTIYF. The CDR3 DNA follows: TGTGCCAGCAGTACCCCGGGGACAGGCCCTCCTGGAAACACCATATATTTT.

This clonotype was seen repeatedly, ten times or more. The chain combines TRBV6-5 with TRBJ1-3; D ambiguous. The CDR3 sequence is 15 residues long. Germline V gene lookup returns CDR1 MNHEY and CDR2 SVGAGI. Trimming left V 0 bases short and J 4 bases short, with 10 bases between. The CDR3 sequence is CASSYSRGLGNTIYF. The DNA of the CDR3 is TGTGCCAGCAGTTACTCGAGAGGCCTAGGAAACACCATATATTTT.

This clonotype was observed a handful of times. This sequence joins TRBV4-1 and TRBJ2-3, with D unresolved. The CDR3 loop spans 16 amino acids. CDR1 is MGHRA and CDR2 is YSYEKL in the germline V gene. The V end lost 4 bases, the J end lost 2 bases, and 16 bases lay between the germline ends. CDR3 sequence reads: CASSLVHTEFTDTQYF. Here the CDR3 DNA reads TGCGCCAGCAGCCTCGTTCACACCGAATTCACAGATACGCAGTATTTT.

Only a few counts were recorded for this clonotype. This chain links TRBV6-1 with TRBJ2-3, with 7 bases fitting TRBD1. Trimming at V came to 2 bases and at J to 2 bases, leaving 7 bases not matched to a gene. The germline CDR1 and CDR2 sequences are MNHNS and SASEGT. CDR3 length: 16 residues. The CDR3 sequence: CASSERQGPSTDTQYF. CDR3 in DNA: TGTGCCAGCAGTGAAAGACAGGGACCGTCCACAGATACGCAGTATTTT.

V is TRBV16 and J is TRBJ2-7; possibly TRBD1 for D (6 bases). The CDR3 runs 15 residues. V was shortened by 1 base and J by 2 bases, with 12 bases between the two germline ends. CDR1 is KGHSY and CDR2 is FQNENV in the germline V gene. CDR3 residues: CASSQLKDRTYEQYF. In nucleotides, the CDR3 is TGTGCCAGCAGCCAATTAAAGGACAGAACCTACGAGCAGTACTTC.

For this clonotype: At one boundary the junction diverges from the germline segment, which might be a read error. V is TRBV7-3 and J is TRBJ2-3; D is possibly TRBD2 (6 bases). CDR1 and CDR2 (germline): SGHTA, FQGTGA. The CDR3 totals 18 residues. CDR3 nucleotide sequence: TGTGCCTGCAGTTTAAATAGCGGAGAAGTGACTAGCACAGATACGCAGTATTTT. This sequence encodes CACSLNSGEVTSTDTQYF. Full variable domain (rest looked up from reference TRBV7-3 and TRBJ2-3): GAGVSQTPSNKVTEKGKYVELRCDPISGHTALYWYRQSLGQGPEFLIYFQGTGAADDSGLPNDRFFAVRPEGSVSTLKIQRTERGDSAVYLCACSLNSGEVTSTDTQYFGPGTRLTVL.

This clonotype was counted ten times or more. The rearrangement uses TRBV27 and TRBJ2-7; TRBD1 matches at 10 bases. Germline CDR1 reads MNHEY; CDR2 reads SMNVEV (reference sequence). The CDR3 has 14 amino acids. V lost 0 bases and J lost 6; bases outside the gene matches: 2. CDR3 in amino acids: CASSLSGQGTEQYF. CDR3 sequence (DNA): TGTGCCAGCAGTTTATCGGGACAGGGGACCGAGCAGTACTTC.

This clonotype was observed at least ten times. CDR3 DNA: TGTGCCACCGGGACATCCCTATTCAATGAGCAGTTCTTC. This translates into CATGTSLFNEQFF. The chain uses TRBV27 and TRBJ2-1, with D maybe TRBD1 (6 bases). V was clipped by 10 bases and J by 6 bases, with 16 bases between them. CDR3 size: 13 residues. The germline CDR1 and CDR2 sequences are MNHEY and SMNVEV (reference sequence).

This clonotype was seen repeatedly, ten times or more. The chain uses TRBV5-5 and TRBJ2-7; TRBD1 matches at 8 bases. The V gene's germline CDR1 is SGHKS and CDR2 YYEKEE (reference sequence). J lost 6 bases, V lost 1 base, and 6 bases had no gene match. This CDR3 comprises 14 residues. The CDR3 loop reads CASSLMTGVGEQYF. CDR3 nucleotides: TGTGCCAGCAGCTTGATGACAGGGGTAGGCGAGCAGTACTTC.

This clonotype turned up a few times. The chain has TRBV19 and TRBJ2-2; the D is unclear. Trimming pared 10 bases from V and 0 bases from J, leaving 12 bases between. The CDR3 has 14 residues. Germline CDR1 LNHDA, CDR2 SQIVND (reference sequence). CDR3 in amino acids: CATTPGTNTGELFF. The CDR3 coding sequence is TGTGCCACCACTCCCGGAACGAACACCGGGGAGCTGTTTTTT.

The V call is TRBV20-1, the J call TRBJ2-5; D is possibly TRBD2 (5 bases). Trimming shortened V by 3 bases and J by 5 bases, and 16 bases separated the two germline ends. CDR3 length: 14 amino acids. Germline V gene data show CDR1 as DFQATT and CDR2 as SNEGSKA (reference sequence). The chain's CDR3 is CSASTGLVWETQYF. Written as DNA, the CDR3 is TGCAGTGCTAGTACGGGGTTGGTGTGGGAGACCCAGTACTTC.